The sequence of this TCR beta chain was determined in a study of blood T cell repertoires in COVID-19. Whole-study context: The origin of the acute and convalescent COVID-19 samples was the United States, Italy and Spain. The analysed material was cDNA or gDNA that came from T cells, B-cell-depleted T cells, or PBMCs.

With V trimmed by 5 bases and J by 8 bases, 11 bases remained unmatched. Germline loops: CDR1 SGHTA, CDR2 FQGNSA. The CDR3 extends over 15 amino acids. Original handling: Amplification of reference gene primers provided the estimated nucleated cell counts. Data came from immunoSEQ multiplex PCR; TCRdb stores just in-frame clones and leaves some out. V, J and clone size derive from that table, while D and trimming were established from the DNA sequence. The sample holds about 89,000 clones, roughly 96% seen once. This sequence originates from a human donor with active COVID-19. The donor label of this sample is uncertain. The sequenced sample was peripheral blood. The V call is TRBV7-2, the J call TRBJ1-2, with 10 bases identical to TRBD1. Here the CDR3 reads CASSPGDRGGRGYTF. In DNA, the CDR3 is TGTGCCAGCAGCCCCGGGGACAGGGGAGGCCGAGGCTACACCTTC.